Listed below are T cell receptor beta chains from one sample, sequenced in a study of identical twins. TCRdb itself ran the 5' RACE reads through MiXCR, one entry per CDR3 protein. This sample has 750,000 to 950,000 distinct CDR3 sequences, with about 12% found just once. The same sample was also studied in work on yellow fever vaccine responses in identical twins.

The sequenced sample consisted of PBMCs. These receptor sequences come from a young woman in good health. Each CDR3 is given with its conserved first and last residue. The D gene is left open where the match is weak. Rows give clone size only sometimes, using once, few, many, or a class for an expanded clone.

v_gene,d_gene,j_gene,abundance,CDR3nt,CDR3aa
TRBV5-1,.,TRBJ1-2,few,TGCGCCAGCAGCTTGGCCCGGGTGGGGAACTATGGCTACACCTTC,CASSLARVGNYGYTF
TRBV7-6,.,TRBJ2-1,.,TGTGCCAGCAGCTTAGGAATAGGACACACCAATGAGCAGTTCTTC,CASSLGIGHTNEQFF
TRBV29-1,TRBD2,TRBJ2-2,few,TGCAGCGCACAGACGGGAGGGGGGACCGGGGAGCTGTTTTTT,CSAQTGGGTGELFF
TRBV5-1,TRBD1,TRBJ2-3,.,TGCGCCAGCAGCCCCGGACAGGGGCTGTATAGCACAGATACGCAGTATTTT,CASSPGQGLYSTDTQYF
TRBV24-1,.,TRBJ2-1,few,TGTGCCACCAGTGATTTGGTCCCGGGGACCAATGAGCAGTTCTTC,CATSDLVPGTNEQFF
TRBV28,TRBD1,TRBJ2-4,.,TGTGCCAGCAGTTTATCACAGGGGGCGGCCAAAAACATTCAGTACTTC,CASSLSQGAAKNIQYF
TRBV20-1,.,TRBJ1-3,.,TGCAGTGCTAGCCCGAGTGGGAATTCTGGAAACACCATATATTTT,CSASPSGNSGNTIYF
TRBV12-3/TRBV12-4,.,TRBJ1-4,.,TGTGCCGTGGGGGCGGCTAATGAAAAACTGTTTTTT,CAVGAANEKLFF
TRBV3-1,TRBD2,TRBJ2-1,.,TGTGCCAGCAGCCAAGATGCGGGCGGGAGGAATGAGCAGTTCTTC,CASSQDAGGRNEQFF
TRBV5-5,.,TRBJ2-1,many,TGTGCCAGCAGCTTCAGAGAAGAGCAGTTCTTC,CASSFREEQFF
TRBV5-6,.,TRBJ1-6,few,TGTGCCAGCAGCCGGGCCAGCCGGATCTCACCCCTCCACTTT,CASSRASRISPLHF
TRBV20-1,.,TRBJ1-1,.,TGCAGTGCTAGAGATTTCCAGAGCGGTACTGAAGCTTTCTTT,CSARDFQSGTEAFF
TRBV4-1,.,TRBJ2-7,.,TGCGCCAGCAGCCAAGAATCAGGGGCGCTAGACGAGCAGTACTTC,CASSQESGALDEQYF
TRBV28,.,TRBJ1-6,few,TGTGCCAGCAGTTTGTTTTTCACACCCCTCCACTTT,CASSLFFTPLHF
TRBV6-5,TRBD1,TRBJ1-5,.,TGTGCCAGCAGTTGGGACAGAGGGCAGCCCCAGCATTTT,CASSWDRGQPQHF
TRBV6-5,.,TRBJ2-7,.,TGTGCCAGCAGTTACACCGGGGGTGGAGGCGAAGAGCAGTACTTC,CASSYTGGGGEEQYF
TRBV15,.,TRBJ2-1,.,TGTGCCACCAGCAGAGAAGTCGAGCAGTTCTTC,CATSREVEQFF
TRBV15,.,TRBJ1-1,few,TGTGCCACCAGCGCCCAGGAACCGGGAACTGAAGCTTTCTTT,CATSAQEPGTEAFF
TRBV20-1,TRBD2,TRBJ2-7,.,TGCAGTGCTAGCCCTAGCGGTCAGGCCTACGAGCAGTACTTC,CSASPSGQAYEQYF
TRBV10-1,TRBD2,TRBJ2-7,.,TGCGCCAGCAGTGAGTTGAGGAAGCGGGGGTCCTACGAGCAGTACTTC,CASSELRKRGSYEQYF
TRBV20-1,.,TRBJ1-5,.,TGCAGTGCTAGAGCGGGGGCAGGTAATCAGCCCCAGCATTTT,CSARAGAGNQPQHF
TRBV5-1,.,TRBJ2-5,few,TGCGCCAGCAGCTTCGCAACCGGGTTAGGGGAGACCCAGTACTTC,CASSFATGLGETQYF
TRBV7-9,TRBD2,TRBJ2-7,many,TGTGCCAGCAGCCAAATAGCGGGACCGAACGAGCAGTACTTC,CASSQIAGPNEQYF
TRBV14,TRBD2,TRBJ2-2,few,TGTGCCAGCAGCCAACGTACTTCGCTAGCGGGAGTTCCCGGGGAGCTGTTTTTT,CASSQRTSLAGVPGELFF
TRBV9,.,TRBJ2-2,many,TGTGCCAGCAGCCCTTTCACCGGGACACAGAACACCGGGGAGCTGTTTTTT,CASSPFTGTQNTGELFF
TRBV28,TRBD1,TRBJ1-2,.,TGTGCCAGCAGTCCTTCTGAGGGGGCTCGGTATGGCTACACCTTC,CASSPSEGARYGYTF
TRBV20-1,TRBD1,TRBJ1-2,few,TGCAGTGCTAGTTTCACAGGGGTCGGGGGCTACACCTTC,CSASFTGVGGYTF
TRBV5-6,TRBD2,TRBJ2-7,.,TGTGCCAGCAGCAGACGACTAGCGGGAGGGGTATTTAACGAGCAGTACTTC,CASSRRLAGGVFNEQYF
TRBV4-1,.,TRBJ2-1,few,TGCGCCAGCAGCCAAGGCATGCGGAATGAGCAGTTCTTC,CASSQGMRNEQFF
TRBV5-4,.,TRBJ1-2,few,TGTGCCAGCAGCGTACAAGGAAATGGCTACACCTTC,CASSVQGNGYTF
TRBV11-1,TRBD2,TRBJ2-3,few,TGTGCCAGCAGCGAAAGGCTAGCGGGGACTCCTAGCACAGATACGCAGTATTTT,CASSERLAGTPSTDTQYF
TRBV3-1,TRBD2,TRBJ2-1,many,TGTGCCAGCAGCCAAGACGGAGGGTTAGCGGGAGCGCTCATAGAGCAGTTCTTC,CASSQDGGLAGALIEQFF
TRBV12-3/TRBV12-4,TRBD2,TRBJ2-2,.,TGTGCCAGCAGTTTATCAGCGGGGGCAACCGGGGAGCTGTTTTTT,CASSLSAGATGELFF
TRBV5-1,.,TRBJ1-2,many,TGCGCCAGCAGCTTCTCAGAGATAAAATATGGCTACACCTTC,CASSFSEIKYGYTF
TRBV12-3/TRBV12-4,.,TRBJ1-6,.,TGTGCCAGCAGCGAGGTTGGAGGTGTATCACCCCTCCACTTT,CASSEVGGVSPLHF
TRBV28,TRBD2,TRBJ2-1,.,TGTGCCAGCAGGGGGACTAGCGGGGGGAGGTCCTACAATGAGCAGTTCTTC,CASRGTSGGRSYNEQFF
TRBV5-1,.,TRBJ2-5,.,TGCGCCAGCAGCATGATCCAAGAGACCCAGTACTTC,CASSMIQETQYF